These T cell receptor beta chains were read from a single sample in a study of tumor-infiltrating lymphocytes in localized non-small cell lung cancer. Measured with immunoSEQ multiplex PCR; TCRdb has only the in-frame clones, and not every one. In the table there are about 23,000 clones, around 75% of which are singletons. Sequenced material: lung tumor tissue. All receptors come from a human donor with non-small cell lung cancer. Each CDR3 is given with its conserved first and last residue. D genes are given only for firm matches. Clone size appears in some rows only: once, few, many, or a class for an expanded clone.

CDR3 protein,CDR3 DNA,clone size,D gene,V gene,J gene,CDR3 length
CASSPGLGSNQPQHF,TGTGCCAGCTCTCCAGGGTTAGGGAGCAATCAGCCCCAGCATTTT,few,-,TRBV18,TRBJ1-5,15
CASSREVRSGQPQHF,TGTGCCAGCAGTCGGGAGGTTCGGTCGGGGCAGCCCCAGCATTTT,few,-,TRBV2,TRBJ1-5,15
CASSIPTGSYGYTF,TGCGCCAGCAGCATCCCGACAGGGTCCTATGGCTACACCTTC,-,TRBD1,TRBV5-1,TRBJ1-2,14
CASSDSRDGYGYTF,TGCGCCAGCAGTGATAGCAGGGATGGCTATGGCTACACCTTC,-,-,TRBV10-2,TRBJ1-2,14
CASSVGSDRTGEQYF,TGTGCCAGCAGCGTCGGTAGTGACAGGACAGGCGAGCAGTACTTC,-,TRBD1,TRBV11-2,TRBJ2-7,15
CASSPEQGSSAFF,TGTGCCAGCTCACCGGAGCAGGGCTCTAGTGCTTTCTTT,once,-,TRBV18,TRBJ1-1,13
CASSSYLLRQVDSGANVLTF,TGTGCCAGCAGCTCATACCTCCTAAGGCAGGTCGACTCTGGGGCCAACGTCCTGACTTTC,-,-,TRBV7-8,TRBJ2-6,20
CAWSDRGLVSEAFF,TGTGCCTGGAGTGACAGGGGTCTCGTATCTGAAGCTTTCTTT,once,TRBD1,TRBV30,TRBJ1-1,14
CASRRDESSEQYF,TGTGCCAGCCGACGGGACGAATCCAGCGAGCAGTACTTC,-,-,TRBV6-5,TRBJ2-7,13
CASRDQGAGANVLTF,TGTGCCAGCAGGGACCAGGGGGCTGGGGCCAACGTCCTGACTTTC,-,TRBD1,TRBV6-5,TRBJ2-6,15
CASSNSPGNEQFF,TGTGCCAGCAGCAACTCGCCAGGCAATGAGCAGTTCTTC,-,-,TRBV7-7,TRBJ2-1,13
CASSSRSFDPNTGELFF,TGTGCCAGCAGCTCCCGTTCTTTCGACCCGAACACCGGGGAGCTGTTTTTT,once,-,TRBV7-6,TRBJ2-2,17
CASSQVRRGSELFF,TGCGCCAGCAGCCAGGTCCGTAGGGGGTCGGAACTGTTTTTT,-,-,TRBV4-3,TRBJ1-4,14
CASSRQLEAFF,TGTGCCAGTAGTAGGCAGCTTGAAGCTTTCTTT,-,-,TRBV19,TRBJ1-1,11
CASSVGGFGEAFF,TGTGCCAGCAGCGTAGGGGGCTTTGGTGAAGCTTTCTTT,-,-,TRBV9,TRBJ1-1,13
CASSVGEGTGPLEGYTF,TGTGCCAGCAGCGTCGGAGAGGGGACAGGACCGTTAGAGGGCTACACCTTC,once,TRBD1,TRBV9,TRBJ1-2,17
CASSEGRGKAEQYF,TGTGCCAGCAGCGAGGGGAGGGGGAAGGCCGAGCAGTACTTC,-,-,TRBV5-4,TRBJ2-7,14
CVTRDRYTEAFF,TGTGTAACTAGAGACAGATACACTGAAGCTTTCTTT,once,-,TRBV6-5,TRBJ1-1,12
CASSDTGRNIQYF,TGTGCCAGCAGTGATACCGGGAGAAACATTCAGTACTTC,-,-,TRBV6-1,TRBJ2-4,13
CASSPDSPNQPQHF,TGTGCCAGCAGTCCTGACTCCCCCAATCAGCCCCAGCATTTT,-,-,TRBV6-5,TRBJ1-5,14
CASSEPAGSYEQYF,TGTGCCAGCAGTGAACCAGCGGGTTCCTACGAGCAGTACTTC,-,-,TRBV2,TRBJ2-7,14
CACTGQGLYEQYF,TGTGCCTGTACGGGACAGGGGCTCTACGAGCAGTACTTC,-,TRBD1,TRBV30,TRBJ2-7,13
CASSLRDQGYEQYF,TGTGCCAGCAGCCTCCGGGACCAGGGCTACGAGCAGTACTTC,few,-,TRBV9,TRBJ2-7,14
CAWSVPGQGSYGYTF,TGTGCCTGGAGTGTACCCGGACAGGGATCCTATGGCTACACCTTC,-,TRBD1,TRBV30,TRBJ1-2,15
CASSLRDREQDTQYF,TGTGCCAGCAGCTTGCGGGACAGGGAGCAAGATACGCAGTATTTT,-,TRBD1,TRBV14,TRBJ2-3,15
CASSLISGWENTIYF,TGTGCCAGCAGCTTAATTAGCGGGTGGGAAAACACCATATATTTT,-,-,TRBV7-2,TRBJ1-3,15
CASTGPGEPSGYTF,TGTGCCAGCACCGGACCTGGGGAACCGTCCGGCTACACCTTC,-,-,TRBV2,TRBJ1-2,14
CASSPLGGGPYEQYF,TGTGCCAGCAGCCCACTGGGCGGGGGGCCCTACGAGCAGTACTTC,-,TRBD2,TRBV7-2,TRBJ2-7,15
CAIRDGYNEQFF,TGTGCCATCAGGGACGGCTACAATGAGCAGTTCTTC,few,-,TRBV10-3,TRBJ2-1,12
CAWSEQPNTEAFF,TGTGCCTGGAGTGAACAGCCGAACACTGAAGCTTTCTTT,-,-,TRBV30,TRBJ1-1,13
CASSFDQGNSPLHF,TGTGCCAGCAGCTTCGACCAGGGGAATTCACCCCTCCACTTT,-,-,TRBV11-1,TRBJ1-6,14
CATSRDGGHTGELFF,TGTGCCACCAGCAGAGACGGAGGGCACACCGGGGAGCTGTTTTTT,-,-,TRBV15,TRBJ2-2,15
CSVPTHGGTEAFF,TGCAGCGTTCCGACGCACGGGGGGACTGAAGCTTTCTTT,-,-,TRBV29-1,TRBJ1-1,13
CASSLAHYEQYF,TGTGCCAGCAGCTTAGCGCACTACGAGCAGTACTTC,-,-,TRBV7-1,TRBJ2-7,12
CASSGGGADTQYF,TGTGCCAGCAGTGGCGGGGGTGCAGATACGCAGTATTTT,-,TRBD2,TRBV6-1,TRBJ2-3,13
CASSVRPHNDRGHEQYF,TGTGCCAGCAGCGTAAGGCCCCACAATGACAGGGGCCACGAGCAGTACTTC,-,TRBD1,TRBV9,TRBJ2-7,17
CASSTGQFTDTQYF,TGCGCCAGCAGCACCGGACAGTTTACAGATACGCAGTATTTT,once,-,TRBV5-1,TRBJ2-3,14
CASSDLRLGEQFF,TGCGCCAGCAGTGACCTTCGGCTAGGTGAGCAGTTCTTC,-,-,TRBV10-1,TRBJ2-1,13
CASSLGAGSTDTQYF,TGCGCCAGCAGCTTGGGGGCAGGGAGCACAGATACGCAGTATTTT,-,-,TRBV5-1,TRBJ2-3,15
CASRGRGAGELFF,TGTGCCAGTAGGGGCAGGGGGGCCGGGGAGCTGTTTTTT,-,-,TRBV19,TRBJ2-2,13
CASSLMGSGDEQYF,TGTGCCAGCAGCTTAATGGGGAGCGGAGACGAGCAGTACTTC,few,-,TRBV7-2,TRBJ2-7,14
CASSLSSLSYEQYF,TGTGCCAGCAGTTTATCGTCCCTATCCTACGAGCAGTACTTC,-,-,TRBV27,TRBJ2-7,14
CASSDPGTGGVYYGYTF,TGCGCCAGCAGTGATCCCGGGACAGGGGGTGTTTACTATGGCTACACCTTC,-,TRBD1,TRBV10-2,TRBJ1-2,17
CASSFPSGTITDTQYF,TGTGCCAGCAGCTTTCCTTCCGGGACCATCACAGATACGCAGTATTTT,-,-,TRBV11-3,TRBJ2-3,16
CASARSNEKLFF,TGCGCCAGTGCTAGGAGTAATGAAAAACTGTTTTTT,few,-,TRBV10-2,TRBJ1-4,12
CASRRLAGGRANTGELFF,TGTGCCAGTAGAAGACTAGCGGGGGGTCGCGCGAACACCGGGGAGCTGTTTTTT,-,TRBD2,TRBV19,TRBJ2-2,18
CSVEEGGEWSRQNTIYF,TGCAGCGTTGAAGAAGGAGGGGAATGGAGCCGCCAAAACACCATATATTTT,-,-,TRBV29-1,TRBJ1-3,17